Detailed here is one T cell receptor (beta chain). These data originate in a study of shared T cell receptors in the human thymus. Assay: immunoSEQ multiplex PCR; the TCRdb copy retains only in-frame clones and omits some. Here the sample spans approximately 68,000 clones, 90% to 95% being singletons. Sequenced sample: thymocytes. This receptor was taken from a human donor.

The CDR3 loop is CASSNGTAYNEQFF. For the CDR3, the DNA is TGTGCCAGCAGCAACGGGACAGCCTACAATGAGCAGTTCTTC. The J gene is TRBJ2-1, the V gene TRBV5-6, with TRBD1 identical over 7 bases. The CDR3 sequence is 14 residues long. V gave up 4 bases and J gave up 2 bases; unmatched junction bases: 3. CDR1 and CDR2 (germline): SGHDT, YYEEEE.